This TCR beta chain derives from a study of T cell responses to AZD1222 COVID-19 vaccine. General observations from the study: Scientists sampled the repertoires only once the peak T cell response had passed. Most donors were white British, females outnumbered males, and clonal diversity was possibly underestimated.

On this clone: Its antigen is not known.

TCRdb keeps only in-frame clones here, not all; method: immunoSEQ multiplex PCR. The sample has over 150,000 clones; around 90% are singletons. V was shortened by 6 bases and J by 2 bases, with 7 bases between the two germline ends. The CDR3 spans 12 residues. This TCR was recovered from an adult in good health. The chain joins TRBV12-3 or TRBV12-4 to TRBJ1-2; D gene ambiguous. The starting material was peripheral blood, obtained on day 0 of AZD1222 vaccination. The CDR3 spells CASSPKNYGYTF. The CDR3 nucleotides are TGTGCCAGCAGCCCAAAAAACTATGGCTACACCTTC.